This T cell receptor beta chain is drawn from a study of blood T cell repertoires in COVID-19. Study-level background: T cells, B-cell-depleted T cells, or PBMCs provided the cDNA or gDNA that served as material.

Authors' data handling: Estimation of nucleated cell counts was performed using reference gene primer amplification. TCRdb's table, derived via immunoSEQ multiplex PCR, lists solely in-frame clones and lacks some. V and J calls and clone size are copied from that table; D and trimming were computed from the DNA. The sample records about 56,000 clones, about 90% being singletons. Per the germline V gene, CDR1 is LNHNV and CDR2 is YYDKDF (reference sequence). The CDR3 totals 13 residues. Trimming pared 0 bases from V and 6 bases from J, leaving 6 bases between. The sequence was obtained from a human donor in a cohort sampled during active COVID-19. V and J are TRBV15 and TRBJ2-1; tentatively, D is TRBD1 (6 bases). Sequenced input: peripheral blood. The DNA of the CDR3 is TGTGCCACCAGCAGAGACAGGGGCAATGAGCAGTTCTTC. Amino acid sequence: CATSRDRGNEQFF.